The present T cell receptor beta chain was sequenced within a study of glioma-infiltrating T cells. The study, taken as a whole, reports: Very few CDR3 sequences were shared between tissue and blood. Above-expected tissue-blood divergence occurred in all gliomas, most in low-grade ones.

Amplification of TCR alpha and beta CDR3 regions from RNA used iRepertoire nested multiplex PCR. For one-step reverse transcription and amplification, roughly 100-400 ng of tissue mRNA or PBMC total RNA was used. Using its own MiXCR run on the multiplex PCR reads, TCRdb lists one record per CDR3 protein. Seen here are 95,000 to 150,000 distinct CDR3 sequences, less than 30% observed once, and the top ten hold approximately 14%. Germline values: CDR1 LGHDT, CDR2 YNNKEL (reference sequence). CDR3 length: 14 residues. A remark on this clonotype: Its antigen remains unidentified. A read error may be the cause here, since a much bigger clone is one base away.

The specimen was glioma tissue, nonneoplastic brain tissue, or PBMCs (not recorded which). The receptor was derived from a human donor with low-grade glioma or glioblastoma, undergoing nonglioma brain surgery, or in good health (not recorded which). The chain joins TRBV3-1 to TRBJ2-7, with TRBD2 matching over 12 bases. Here the CDR3 reads CASSLTSGRGEHYF. CDR3 bases: TGTGCCAGCAGCCTGACTAGCGGGAGAGGTGAGCATTACTTC.